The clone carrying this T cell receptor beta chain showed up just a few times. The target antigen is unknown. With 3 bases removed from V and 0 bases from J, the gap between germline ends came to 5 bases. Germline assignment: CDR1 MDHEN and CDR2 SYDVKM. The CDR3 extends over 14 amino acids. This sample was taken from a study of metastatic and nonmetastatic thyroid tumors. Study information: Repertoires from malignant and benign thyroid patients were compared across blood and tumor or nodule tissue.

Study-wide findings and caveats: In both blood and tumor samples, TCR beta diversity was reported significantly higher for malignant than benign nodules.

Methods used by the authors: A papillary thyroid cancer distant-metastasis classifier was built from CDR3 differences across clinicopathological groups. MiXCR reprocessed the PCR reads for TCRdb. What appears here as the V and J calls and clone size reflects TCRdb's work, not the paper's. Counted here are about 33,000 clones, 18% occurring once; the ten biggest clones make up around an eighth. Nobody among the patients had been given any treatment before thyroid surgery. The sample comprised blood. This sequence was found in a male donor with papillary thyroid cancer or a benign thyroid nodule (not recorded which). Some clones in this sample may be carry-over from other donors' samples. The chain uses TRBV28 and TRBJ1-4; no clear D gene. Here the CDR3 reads CASSLVATNEKLFF. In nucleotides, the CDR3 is TGTGCCAGCAGTTTGGTGGCAACTAATGAAAAACTGTTTTTT.